Listed below are T cell receptor beta chains from one sample, sequenced in a study of T cell responses to AZD1222 COVID-19 vaccine. TCRdb keeps only in-frame clones here, not all; method: immunoSEQ multiplex PCR. The repertoire holds about 120,000 clones, with roughly 90% as singletons. The sequenced sample was peripheral blood, obtained on day 0 of AZD1222 vaccination. All receptors come from an adult in good health. The CDR3 runs from the conserved cysteine through the conserved F or W. The order of the fields is clone size, V gene, CDR3 protein. Expanded clones are given a class, and other clones once, few, many or no size at all.

>once|TRBV27
CASSLGRGMVNTEAFF
>NA|TRBV6-6
CASTLGLAEETQYF
>once|TRBV5-1
CASSLVANYEQYF
>NA|TRBV7-9
CASRRGTYGYTF
>NA|TRBV27
CASSSAGAGANVLTF
>NA|TRBV5-5
CASSLSTGVQYEQYF
>NA|TRBV12-3/TRBV12-4
CASTREGNNEQFF
>NA|TRBV19
CASSIGRGEAFF
>once|TRBV18
CASSQETGSGQPQHF
>NA|TRBV29-1
CSVVPRDYGYTF
>once|TRBV7-9
CASRWTTGPTEQFF
>NA|TRBV28
CASTLPRQQPQHF
>NA|TRBV11-2
CASSPERIEQYF
>NA|TRBV7-8
CASSSTSRNYGYTF
>NA|TRBV9
CASSVGALSEKLFF
>NA|TRBV4-1
CASSQDQREPYEQYF
>NA|TRBV29-1
CSVGNRLGTTDTQYF
>few|TRBV28
CASSLAGDVGQPQHF
>NA|TRBV11-2
CATEAGNTEAFF
>NA|TRBV28
CASGDRSGLETQYF
>NA|TRBV4-1
CASSQDGSDYEQYF
>NA|TRBV4-1
CASSPQWAKRYQPQHF
>NA|TRBV14
CASSPPREGGREKLFF
>NA|TRBV3-1/TRBV3-2
CASSPTGGEKLFF
>NA|TRBV6-6
CASSYSRVSYEQYF
>NA|TRBV30
CAWSVIAGPTNEKLFF
>NA|TRBV7-3
CASSQSGFGELFF
>NA|TRBV28
CATQAGHGRMPLHF
>few|TRBV7-2
CASSPVPGQGNYGYTF
>NA|TRBV28
CASSNLNSLRGRGLYGYTF
>NA|TRBV7-9
CASSLSGAEAFF
>NA|TRBV30
CAWKGLGNTGELFF
>NA|TRBV18
CASSPSGAYEQYF
>NA|TRBV6-1
CASRENQGLAYNEQFF
>NA|TRBV6-5
CASSYSQKNEQFF
>NA|TRBV27
CASSSVGGDTEAFF
>NA|TRBV27
CASSLRPTGNSNQPQHF
>NA|TRBV6-5
CASSYEGVGYEQYF
>NA|TRBV2
CASTPGPYEQYF
>once|TRBV6-6
CASSYTATEAFF
>NA|TRBV3-1/TRBV3-2
CASSQGYGYTF
>NA|TRBV27
CASRKQGARRGYTF
>NA|TRBV2
CASQAGTEAFF
>NA|TRBV7-9
CASSLKVTDTQYF
>NA|TRBV4-2
CASSVEGVNTEAFF
>NA|TRBV4-2
CASCKDRVACRELFF
>NA|TRBV7-2
CASSLGWGRESGYTF
>NA|TRBV5-5
CASLTGGDYGYTF
>NA|TRBV27
CASSLWVSTSGANVLTF
>NA|TRBV4-2
CASSQDIGRGITDTQYF
>NA|TRBV4-2
CASSQDYAGGAPFF
>few|TRBV19
CASTRGTGQPYEQYF
>NA|TRBV9
CASSAQGAPYNEQFF
>NA|TRBV28
CASKSDSGTSTDTQYF
>NA|TRBV7-9
CASSSAGRRGETQYF
>NA|TRBV5-4
CASSPRRSGGDEQYF
>NA|TRBV19
CASGAPTQHQPQHF
>few|TRBV28
CASSLTRTEAFF
>NA|TRBV7-2
CASSSRGGQDSPLHF